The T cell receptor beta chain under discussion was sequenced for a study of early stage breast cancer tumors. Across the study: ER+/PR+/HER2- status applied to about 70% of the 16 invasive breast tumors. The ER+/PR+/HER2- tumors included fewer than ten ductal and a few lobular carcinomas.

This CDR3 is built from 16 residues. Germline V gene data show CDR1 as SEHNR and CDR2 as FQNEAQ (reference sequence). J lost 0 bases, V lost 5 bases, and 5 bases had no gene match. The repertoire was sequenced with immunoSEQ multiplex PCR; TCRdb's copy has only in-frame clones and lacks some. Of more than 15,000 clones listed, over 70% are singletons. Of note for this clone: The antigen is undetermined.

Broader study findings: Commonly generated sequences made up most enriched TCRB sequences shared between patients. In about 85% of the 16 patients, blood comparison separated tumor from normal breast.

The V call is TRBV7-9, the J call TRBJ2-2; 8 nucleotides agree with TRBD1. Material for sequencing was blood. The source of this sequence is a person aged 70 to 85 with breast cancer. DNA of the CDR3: TGTGCCAGCAGCCGTCAGGGGGCTACGAACACCGGGGAGCTGTTTTTT. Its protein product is CASSRQGATNTGELFF.